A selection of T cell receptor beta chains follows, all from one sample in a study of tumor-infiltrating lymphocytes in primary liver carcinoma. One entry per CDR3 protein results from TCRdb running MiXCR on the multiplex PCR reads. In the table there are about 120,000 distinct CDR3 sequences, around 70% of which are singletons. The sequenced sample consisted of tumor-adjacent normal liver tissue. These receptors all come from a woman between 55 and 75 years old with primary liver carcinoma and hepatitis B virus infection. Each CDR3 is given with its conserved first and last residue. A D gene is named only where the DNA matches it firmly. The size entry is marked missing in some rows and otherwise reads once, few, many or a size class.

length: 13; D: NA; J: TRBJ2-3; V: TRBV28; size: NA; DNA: TGTGCCAGCAGTTTACAGCGGGCAGATACGCAGTATTTT; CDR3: CASSLQRADTQYF
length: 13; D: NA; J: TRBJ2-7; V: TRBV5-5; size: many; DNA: TGTGCCAGCAGCCTAATTCACCAGGACGAGCAGTACTTC; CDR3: CASSLIHQDEQYF
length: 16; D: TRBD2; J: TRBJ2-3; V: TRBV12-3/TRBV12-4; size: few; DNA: TGTGCCAGCAGCCCTCCCCGGGAGGGGGTCAGGAGTACGCAGTATTTT; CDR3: CASSPPREGVRSTQYF
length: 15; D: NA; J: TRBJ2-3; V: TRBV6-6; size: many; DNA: TGTGCCAGCAGTTACTCCAGGGGAAGCACAGATACGCAGTATTTT; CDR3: CASSYSRGSTDTQYF
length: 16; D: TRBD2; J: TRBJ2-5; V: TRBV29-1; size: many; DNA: TGCAGCGTTGAAGGGCTAGCGGGGATGAGTCAAGAGACCCAGTACTTC; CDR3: CSVEGLAGMSQETQYF
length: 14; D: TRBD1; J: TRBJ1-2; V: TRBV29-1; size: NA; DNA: TGCAGTTGCCCGGGACAGGGCCATAACTATGGCAACACCTTC; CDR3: CSCPGQGHNYGNTF
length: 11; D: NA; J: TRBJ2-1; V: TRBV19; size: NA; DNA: TGTGCCAGTAGTATCTACAATGAGCAGTTCTTC; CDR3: CASSIYNEQFF
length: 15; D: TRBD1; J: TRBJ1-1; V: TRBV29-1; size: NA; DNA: TGCAGCGCTGACAGGGGGTATACGATGAACACTGGAGCTCTCTTT; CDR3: CSADRGYTMNTGALF
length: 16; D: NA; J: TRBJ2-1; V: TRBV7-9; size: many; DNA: TGTGCCAGCAGCCCGCGGGGGCGGGAGATGGGCAATGAGCAGTTCTTC; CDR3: CASSPRGREMGNEQFF
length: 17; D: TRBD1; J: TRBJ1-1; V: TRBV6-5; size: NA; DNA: TGTGCCAGCAGTCACAGCCCGGGACAGGGGGAAGTGACTGAAGCTCTCTTT; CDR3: CASSHSPGQGEVTEALF
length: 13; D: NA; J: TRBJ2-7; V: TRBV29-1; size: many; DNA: TGCAGCGTTGATACTGGCCGGGCCTACGAGCAGTACTTC; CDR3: CSVDTGRAYEQYF
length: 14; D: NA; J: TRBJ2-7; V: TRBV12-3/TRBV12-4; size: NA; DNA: TGTGCCAGCACCCGGGGGACGGACCTGTACAAGCAGTACTTC; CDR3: CASTRGTDLYKQYF